The clone carrying this T cell receptor beta chain has just a few counts. Its antigen is currently unknown. Germline CDR1 is LNHDA and CDR2 is SQIVND (reference sequence). The CDR3 is made up of 15 amino acids. V was pared by 3 bases and J by 1 base, with 12 bases between. These data are taken from a study of T cells in Graves' hyperthyroidism and ophthalmopathy. Findings of the study overall: Blood shared most expanded thyroid clonotypes above 0.001. Classification by a 13 V-J model distinguished ophthalmopathy from stable hyperthyroidism.

Amplified TCR beta CDR3 regions derived from RNA transcripts. First-round RT-PCR of the TCR CDR3 relied on the HTBI primer set. TCRdb passed the multiplex PCR reads through MiXCR, listing each CDR3 protein once. Seen here are about 660,000 distinct CDR3 sequences, about 45% observed once, and the top ten hold less than 8.5%. Thyroid ultrasound and orbital computed tomography, with clinical symptoms and serum thyroxine and TRAb, informed diagnoses. The sequence derives from an adult man with Graves' disease, either hyperthyroidism or ophthalmopathy (not recorded which). Sequenced material: peripheral blood or thyroid tissue (not recorded which). This sequence joins TRBV19 and TRBJ2-5; D is ambiguous. Here the CDR3 reads CASSIFSATQETQYF. The CDR3, as DNA: TGTGCCAGTAGTATTTTTTCGGCCACCCAAGAGACCCAGTACTTC.